The 25 T cell receptor beta chains below come from one sample, sequenced in a study of PD-L1 blockade in urothelial cancer. Repertoires were generated with immunoSEQ multiplex PCR, while TCRdb's copy carries only in-frame clones and drops some. The profile shows about 52,000 clones, approximately 81% of them singletons. Time point reported: pretreatment peripheral blood. The sample in question was PBMCs, obtained around atezolizumab (anti-PD-L1) treatment. The origin of the receptors is an older man with urothelial cancer.

J is TRBJ1-1 and V is TRBV7-9, with 9 bases aligning to TRBD1. Trimming removed 6 bases from V and 5 bases from J; junction bases left unmatched: 10. The CDR3 covers 15 residues. CDR1 SEHNR and CDR2 FQNEAQ come from the germline V gene (reference sequence). CDR3 nucleotides: TGTGCCAGCAGTCGAACCGGACAGGGGCGTACTGAAGCTTTCTTT. This translates into CASSRTGQGRTEAFF.

This chain uses TRBV20-1 with TRBJ1-1; D gene unclear. The CDR3 is 10 amino acids. V shed 1 base and J shed 10 bases, with 7 bases lying between them. In germline, CDR1 is DFQATT, CDR2 SNEGSKA (reference sequence). The CDR3 protein is CSARGRRAFF. The CDR3 region has the DNA TGCAGTGCTAGAGGGCGGCGAGCTTTCTTT.

The V and J genes are TRBV7-6 and TRBJ2-5, with 8 bases aligning to TRBD1. Germline V lookup: CDR1 SGHVS, CDR2 FNYEAQ. The CDR3 covers 14 residues. V gave up 8 bases and J gave up 5 bases; unmatched junction bases: 10. In DNA form, the CDR3 reads TGTGCCAGCGAGCGGACAGGGAAGGGGGAGACCCAGTACTTC. Translating gives CASERTGKGETQYF.

The chain combines TRBV6-1 with TRBJ1-4; 7 nucleotides agree with TRBD1. From germline, CDR1 is MNHNS and CDR2 SASEGT. The V segment lost 6 bases and the J segment 8 bases; nucleotides outside the gene matches: 9. The CDR3 totals 14 residues. CDR3 region: CASSGRTGREKLFF. CDR3 DNA: TGTGCCAGCAGCGGCCGGACAGGCCGAGAAAAACTGTTTTTT.

The chain employs TRBV30 and TRBJ1-2, with D possibly being TRBD1 (6 bases). Deletions cut 3 bases from V and 1 base from J, with 9 bases between. The germline CDR1 and CDR2 sequences are GTSNPN and SVGIG (reference sequence). The CDR3 is made up of 13 amino acids. The CDR3 DNA is TGTGCCTGGAGGCAACAGGGTAACTATGGCTACACCTTC. Its translation: CAWRQQGNYGYTF.

Only one count was recorded for this clone. V usage is TRBV4-3 and J usage is TRBJ2-7; weak D call: TRBD2 (6 bases). CDR1 is LGHNA, CDR2 YSLEER, per germline. The CDR3 extends over 17 amino acids. The ends were cut back, 0 bases at V and 2 bases at J, with 17 bases in the middle. CDR3 sequence: CASSQDHASRRAYEQYF. The CDR3 DNA sequence: TGCGCCAGCAGCCAAGATCATGCGAGTAGGAGGGCCTACGAGCAGTACTTC.

This chain uses TRBV7-3 with TRBJ2-1, with D perhaps TRBD2 (6 bases). The CDR3 contains 15 residues. The germline V gene encodes CDR1 SGHTA and CDR2 FQGTGA. Trimming cost V 2 bases and J 2 bases, with 10 bases left between them. CDR3 residues: CASSLGGPPYNEQFF. The DNA for the CDR3 is TGTGCCAGCAGCTTAGGAGGGCCTCCCTACAATGAGCAGTTCTTC.

CDR3 nucleotide sequence: TGTGCCAGCAGCTTAGGTACAGGGTACAATCAGCCCCAGCATTTT. Its translation: CASSLGTGYNQPQHF. This chain links TRBV7-2 with TRBJ1-5; possibly TRBD1 for D (6 bases). CDR1 and CDR2 from the germline V gene are SGHTA and FQGNSA. The CDR3 is 15 amino acids. V gave up 1 base and J gave up 3 bases, with 10 bases separating them.

The rearrangement joins TRBV2 to TRBJ2-6; a weak D match, TRBD1 (5 bases). Per the germline V gene, CDR1 is SNHLY and CDR2 is FYNNEI. Trimming took off 10 bases at V and 2 bases at J, with 12 bases between the two ends. The CDR3 runs to 14 residues. In nucleotides, the CDR3 is TGTGCCACCACGGGCAGGGCTGGGGCCAACGTCCTGACTTTC. Protein: CATTGRAGANVLTF. Supplemented by reference TRBV2 and TRBJ2-6, the full variable domain reads EPEVTQTPSHQVTQMGQEVILRCVPISNHLYFYWYRQILGQKVEFLVSFYNNEISEKSEIFDDQFSVERPDGSNFTLKIRSTKLEDSAMYFCATTGRAGANVLTFGAGSRLTVL.

This chain links TRBV4-2 with TRBJ2-7; the match to TRBD2 covers 7 bases. The CDR3 is made up of 14 amino acids. Germline V lookup: CDR1 LGHNA, CDR2 YNFKEQ. Germline trimming cut 1 base from V and 3 bases from J; bases unmatched to any gene: 3. The CDR3 DNA reads TGTGCCAGCAGCCAAGCGGCTAGCGGCTACGAGCAGTACTTC. This sequence encodes CASSQAASGYEQYF.

This chain joins TRBV2 and TRBJ2-2; tentatively, D is TRBD1 (5 bases). The V and J ends lost 6 bases and 1 base respectively, with 18 bases between them. Germline V gene lookup returns CDR1 SNHLY and CDR2 FYNNEI. The CDR3 consists of 17 residues. The CDR3 sequence: CASRAAVDRQNTGELFF. The CDR3, as DNA: TGTGCCAGCAGGGCGGCCGTCGACAGACAGAACACCGGGGAGCTGTTTTTT. The variable domain in full, with the rest retrieved from reference TRBV2 and TRBJ2-2, is EPEVTQTPSHQVTQMGQEVILRCVPISNHLYFYWYRQILGQKVEFLVSFYNNEISEKSEIFDDQFSVERPDGSNFTLKIRSTKLEDSAMYFCASRAAVDRQNTGELFFGEGSRLTVL.

V usage is TRBV7-2 and J usage is TRBJ2-7; 11 bases are a match to TRBD2. The CDR3 is made up of 15 amino acids. The V and J ends lost 5 bases and 4 bases, in that order; junction bases with no gene match: 7. The germline gives CDR1 SGHTA, CDR2 FQGNSA. In DNA form, the CDR3 reads TGTGCCAGCAGCACATCTAGCGGGAGGCAGTACGAGCAGTACTTC. This sequence encodes CASSTSSGRQYEQYF. Filled out from reference TRBV7-2 and TRBJ2-7, the complete variable domain reads GAGVSQSPSNKVTEKGKDVELRCDPISGHTALYWYRQSLGQGLEFLIYFQGNSAPDKSGLPSDRFSAERTGGSVSTLTIQRTQQEDSAVYLCASSTSSGRQYEQYFGPGTRLTVT.

V is TRBV9 and J is TRBJ2-1; 9 bases agree with TRBD2. V shed 4 bases and J 3 bases; nucleotides not matched to a gene: 5. The germline V gene has CDR1 SGDLS and CDR2 YYNGEE. The CDR3 is 15 residues long. The CDR3 region has the DNA TGTGCCAGCAGCCTGCAGACTAGCGGCTACAATGAGCAGTTCTTC. This encodes CASSLQTSGYNEQFF.

Comments on this clone: This specimen includes other DNA sequences encoding the same CDR3. This chain links TRBV5-1 with TRBJ2-1; TRBD2 agrees at 8 bases. Unmatched junction bases numbered 5, after V lost 2 bases and J lost 7 bases. The germline gives CDR1 SGHRS, CDR2 YFSETQ. This CDR3 has 14 amino acids. CDR3 nucleotides: TGCGCCAGCAGCTTCGGACTAGCCGGGAATGAGCAGTTCTTC. It encodes CASSFGLAGNEQFF.

This clone was seen a few times. The chain carries TRBV7-9 and TRBJ1-1; no definite D call. The CDR3 is 14 residues long. V was clipped by 8 bases and J by 0 bases, with 13 bases between them. Germline V gene data show CDR1 as SEHNR and CDR2 as FQNEAQ (reference sequence). The DNA of the CDR3 is TGTGCCAGCTTCCCCAAGAGAATGAACACTGAAGCTTTCTTT. This gives the protein CASFPKRMNTEAFF.

The V call is TRBV7-8, the J call TRBJ2-1; D is unclear. With 2 bases removed from V and 11 bases from J, the gap between germline ends came to 10 bases. CDR3 length: 12 residues. From germline, CDR1 is SGHVS and CDR2 FQNEAQ. The CDR3 sequence: CASSLNGGKQFF. As DNA, the CDR3 is TGTGCCAGCAGCTTAAACGGCGGCAAGCAGTTCTTC.

This clone was counted once. The rearrangement links TRBV7-6 to TRBJ1-2, with D possibly matching TRBD1 (6 bases). Germline lookup yields CDR1 SGHVS and CDR2 FNYEAQ. The CDR3 runs to 17 residues. The V end was cut by 4 bases, the J end by 8 bases, with 26 bases between. The CDR3, as DNA: TGTGCCAGCAGCTCCCGAAAGTATACAGGGAGAGGGAGCGGCTACACCTTC. Translation: CASSSRKYTGRGSGYTF. Variable domain in full (rest from reference TRBV7-6 and TRBJ1-2): GAGVSQSPRYKVTKRGQDVALRCDPISGHVSLYWYRQALGQGPEFLTYFNYEAQQDKSGLPNDRFSAERPEGSISTLTIQRTEQRDSAMYRCASSSRKYTGRGSGYTFGSGTRLTVV.

This clone was seen a few times. The CDR3 sequence: CASSGGLGLADNEQFF. DNA for the CDR3: TGTGCCAGCTCTGGGGGGTTGGGACTAGCGGACAATGAGCAGTTCTTC. The chain couples TRBV2 to TRBJ2-1; 11 bases line up with TRBD2. After removal of 8 bases from V and 5 bases from J, the junction contained 11 bases not matched to a gene. In germline, CDR1 is SNHLY, CDR2 FYNNEI. The CDR3 consists of 16 residues.

This clone appeared a single time. CDR3 residues: CASSGGQGIYEQYF. The DNA of the CDR3 is TGTGCCAGCAGTGGAGGACAGGGGATTTACGAGCAGTACTTC. The V and J genes are TRBV28 and TRBJ2-7, with TRBD1 matching 9 bases. The CDR3 has 14 amino acids. Trimming cost V 5 bases and J 4 bases; bases outside gene matches: 6. The germline CDR1 and CDR2 sequences are MDHEN and SYDVKM.

The chain uses TRBV6-6 and TRBJ2-1; D perhaps matches TRBD1 (5 bases). The ends were cut back, 2 bases at V and 7 bases at J, with 9 bases in the middle. There are 13 residues in the CDR3. Germline CDR1 and CDR2: MNHNY and SVGAGI (reference sequence). This CDR3 is CASSYRTSNEQFF. As DNA, the CDR3 is TGTGCCAGCAGTTACCGGACAAGTAATGAGCAGTTCTTC.

The V call is TRBV19, the J call TRBJ2-7; 12 bases match TRBD2. The germline V gene has CDR1 LNHDA and CDR2 SQIVND (reference sequence). CDR3 size: 18 residues. The trim removed 4 bases at V and 1 base at J, leaving 11 bases unmatched. The CDR3 spells CASSTRLAGELRSYEQYF. The CDR3 bases are TGTGCCAGTAGTACCCGACTAGCGGGAGAGTTGAGATCCTACGAGCAGTACTTC.

The J gene is TRBJ2-2, the V gene TRBV4-1; a possible D gene is TRBD2 (6 bases). Trimming removed 2 bases from V and 3 bases from J, with 16 bases in between. The V gene's germline CDR1 is MGHRA and CDR2 YSYEKL. The length of the CDR3 is 17 residues. The CDR3 sequence is CASSQWAGTRDTGELFF. The CDR3 DNA reads as TGCGCCAGCAGCCAATGGGCGGGGACGCGGGACACCGGGGAGCTGTTTTTT.

The chain couples TRBV11-2 to TRBJ2-1; the D gene is possibly TRBD2 (6 bases). Germline-derived CDR1 and CDR2 are SGHAT and FQNNGV. The CDR3 loop spans 14 amino acids. The V end lost 6 bases, the J end lost 4 bases, and 13 bases lay between the germline ends. The CDR3 loop reads CASRNSGGYNEQFF. The CDR3 coding sequence is TGTGCCAGCAGGAATAGCGGAGGTTACAATGAGCAGTTCTTC.

This sequence joins TRBV7-6 and TRBJ2-2; 8 bases map to TRBD2. This CDR3 is 15 amino acids long. V was clipped by 0 bases and J by 4 bases; unmatched bases: 1. CDR1 is SGHVS, CDR2 FNYEAQ, per germline. In nucleotides, the CDR3 is TGTGCCAGCAGCTTAGCGGCGGGGGGCACCGGGGAGCTGTTTTTT. This sequence encodes CASSLAAGGTGELFF. Using reference TRBV7-6 and TRBJ2-2 for the parts outside the CDR3, the full variable domain is GAGVSQSPRYKVTKRGQDVALRCDPISGHVSLYWYRQALGQGPEFLTYFNYEAQQDKSGLPNDRFSAERPEGSISTLTIQRTEQRDSAMYRCASSLAAGGTGELFFGEGSRLTVL.

The chain employs TRBV4-1 and TRBJ2-4, with D possibly matching TRBD2 (6 bases). CDR3 length: 14 amino acids. Germline values: CDR1 MGHRA, CDR2 YSYEKL. V gave up 4 bases and J gave up 5 bases, with 12 bases separating them. The DNA of the CDR3 is TGCGCCAGCAGCCCGACTAGATCCCAAAACATTCAGTACTTC. Protein sequence: CASSPTRSQNIQYF.